The TCR beta chain under discussion was sequenced for a study of blood T cells in healthy people across ages. General study points: A greater number of naive CD4+ cells and higher diversity distinguished long-lived donors from aged donors. Naive T cell percentage showed a strong correlation with the diversity of TCR beta.

Trimming took off 7 bases at V and 4 bases at J, with 13 bases between the two ends. There are 12 residues in the CDR3. Germline CDR1 reads DFQATT; CDR2 reads SNEGSKA (reference sequence). With a J-beta primer mix and a sample-barcoded 5' primer, a second PCR ran about 7 to 12 cycles. In TCRdb, the 5' RACE reads were re-called with MiXCR into one record per CDR3 protein. The sample shows approximately 850,000 distinct CDR3 sequences, roughly 60% of them seen only once. Only a few counts were recorded for this clonotype. Its matching antigen is unknown. Donors ranged from roughly 6 to 100 years old and were healthy Caucasians in Russia. Each of the donors had 9 to 10 milliliters of peripheral blood drawn into EDTA-treated Vacutainer tubes.

The source of this sequence is a man between 25 and 39 years old in good health. Material for sequencing was blood. The gene calls are TRBV20-1 and TRBJ2-5, with no clear D. The CDR3 DNA is TGCAGTGGAGCCAACCTGGGAGAGACCCAGTACTTC. It is translated as CSGANLGETQYF.